This TCR beta chain was observed in a study of blood T cell repertoires in COVID-19 (dated by TCRdb to 2020 to 2022). Turning to the overall study: Samples from collaborators originated in the United States, Italy and Spain and spanned both the acute and convalescent phases of COVID-19. The prospective study material was composed of cDNA or gDNA derived from T cells, B-cell-depleted T cells, or PBMCs. Subjects who had been exposed to COVID-19, were actively infected with it, or had recovered from it provided the deeply sampled blood TCRbeta repertoires that made up the dataset. The repertoires were released in a freely available public database intended as a resource for research on the immune response to SARS-CoV-2. The samples were drawn from two sources: the first 160 participants of the ongoing ImmuneRACE study, and 1,200 or so subjects contributed by 6 global collaborators. A de-identified subject ID, COVID-19 status, age in years and sex were almost always included in the sample metadata. Where available, HLA class I and class II types were obtained from metadata supplied by the sample provider rather than from assay-based typing.

Study-wide conclusions, independent of this receptor: The quantity of clinical and demographic metadata differed by source and by participant and was supplied without curation.

On this clone itself: No antigen is known for it. No base-level quality is on record; no much larger clone is a single base apart.

Collaborating institutions collected whole blood in K2EDTA tubes following their own protocols. For TCRbeta analysis, collaborators shipped samples as frozen whole blood, isolated PBMCs, or DNA extracted from either of those sample types. TCRbeta CDR3 regions were amplified from genomic DNA by means of the immunoSEQ Assay, a bias-controlled multiplex PCR. The authors' analysis ran thus. The number of nucleated cells in each sample was estimated from the amplification of reference gene primers within the assay. Sequence reads were collapsed and filtered to measure the absolute abundance of every unique TCRbeta CDR3 rearrangement. For each sample, productive Simpson clonality was calculated as the square root of Simpson's diversity index over productive rearrangements. Imported from immuneACCESS, the table was reduced by TCRdb to in-frame sequences with V and J called. These copies leave out some clones; in studies compared against another copy, an unresolved V gene accounts for under half, and the cause of the remainder is not known. The DNA gave D and trimming, while V, J and clone size come from that table. The table for this sample lists approximately 81,000 clones; around 80% of them were counted only once. The ten largest account for roughly 7.3% of the sample.

The CDR3 numbers 15 residues from cysteine through phenylalanine. The DNA shown is the 45-base CDR3, in frame from base 1. Compared with germline, V lacks 1 base and J lacks 2 bases; bases without a gene match: 2. CDR1 and CDR2 were assigned from the germline V gene as SNHLY and FYNNEI. The receptor's source is a human donor in a cohort sampled during active COVID-19. The chain is made from TRBV2 and TRBJ2-1, with 7 bases aligning to TRBD2. The source material was peripheral blood. The DNA reads as follows: TGTGCCAGCAGTGAAGTGAGCGGGGCCTACAATGAGCAGTTCTTC. Translated, it gives CASSEVSGAYNEQFF.